This T cell receptor (beta chain) is drawn from a study of blood T cells in healthy people across ages. The study's findings and limits: With unsorted PBMCs, a conclusive comparison of naive versus antigen-experienced cells was not possible.

This clonotype has only a few counts. The antigen is undetermined. The V and J ends lost 1 base and 1 base respectively, with 20 bases between them. The CDR3 has 20 amino acids. Per the germline V gene, CDR1 is LGHDT and CDR2 is YNNKEL (reference sequence). Then a second PCR, running roughly 7 to 11 cycles, was carried out with a sample-barcoded 5' primer and a J-beta primer mix. Carrying 12 random nucleotides, a template-switch adaptor labeled each individual cDNA molecule. TCRdb called the 5' RACE reads again in MiXCR, with one record for every CDR3 protein. Of about 1,400,000 distinct CDR3 sequences in the sample, approximately 60% were seen once. Isolation per sample recovered at least 7 million PBMCs. Total RNA amounts of at least 6 micrograms were extracted per sample.

Sequenced input: blood. The receptor's source is a young man in good health. The chain has TRBV3-1 and TRBJ2-6, with D hard to call. CDR3 sequence reads: CASSQVLPGPRGSGANVLTF. CDR3 DNA: TGTGCCAGCAGCCAAGTCCTCCCGGGTCCTCGTGGATCTGGGGCCAACGTCCTGACTTTC.